The present T cell receptor (beta chain) was sequenced within a study of blood T cells in healthy people across ages. Study-level results: Diversity was higher, and naive CD4+ cells more numerous, in long-lived donors than in aged donors.

The second PCR ran roughly 6 to 11 cycles with a sample-barcoded 5' primer and J-beta primers. MiXCR, run by TCRdb on the 5' RACE reads, gives a single entry per CDR3 protein. The sample holds more than 900,000 distinct CDR3 sequences, almost 25% seen once. CDR1 and CDR2 (germline): LNHNV, YYDKDF (reference sequence). Between the trimmed V and J ends, which lost 5 bases and 0 bases, there was a span of 5 bases. This CDR3 is built from 13 residues. This clonotype was detected only a few times. As yet, its antigen is unknown. A minimum of 5.5 micrograms of total RNA was extracted per sample. This sample was shared with a second study, whose subject was T cells of mothers and their children.

The chain joins TRBV15 to TRBJ2-1; D unclear. This sequence was found in a girl aged 2 to 9 in good health. Sequenced: blood. The CDR3 sequence: CATSWSSYNEQFF. The CDR3 region has the DNA TGTGCCACCAGCTGGAGCTCCTACAATGAGCAGTTCTTC.